The next 22 T cell receptor beta chains were all read from a single sample in a study of PD-1 blockade in classical Hodgkin lymphoma. TCRdb's copy holds only in-frame clones and misses some; the assay was immunoSEQ multiplex PCR. In the table there are 25,000 to 35,000 clones, about 80% of which are singletons. Indicated time point: cycle 4 day 1 (C4D1), after 6 weeks of nivolumab. The patients all showed relapse after autologous stem cell transplantation, while their brentuximab vedotin exposure varied. The sample was peripheral blood mononuclear cells (PBMCs), taken before the fourth cycle of nivolumab. The receptors come from a human donor with classical Hodgkin lymphoma.

This chain connects TRBV7-2 to TRBJ1-3; perhaps TRBD1 as D (5 bases). V was trimmed by 7 bases and J by 2 bases, leaving 12 bases between them. Germline V lookup: CDR1 SGHTA, CDR2 FQGNSA. The CDR3 has 14 residues. CDR3 in amino acids: CASIGAPTGNTIYF. The DNA of the CDR3 is TGTGCCAGCATTGGGGCCCCGACTGGAAACACCATATATTTT.

The chain joins TRBV5-1 to TRBJ2-1; no clear D. Trimming took 4 bases from V and 9 from J, leaving 11 bases between them. This CDR3 has 12 residues. Per germline, CDR1 SGHRS and CDR2 YFSETQ. The CDR3 is CASSPVIGEQFF. The CDR3 bases are TGCGCCAGCAGCCCAGTCATCGGTGAGCAGTTCTTC. The complete variable domain, with remaining parts taken from reference TRBV5-1 and TRBJ2-1, reads KAGVTQTPRYLIKTRGQQVTLSCSPISGHRSVSWYQQTPGQGLQFLFEYFSETQRNKGNFPGRFSGRQFSNSRSEMNVSTLELGDSALYLCASSPVIGEQFFGPGTRLTVL.

The chain carries TRBV15 and TRBJ1-5; the match to TRBD1 covers 9 bases. The length of the CDR3 is 15 residues. CDR1 is LNHNV, CDR2 YYDKDF, per germline (reference sequence). Trimming cost V 0 bases and J 9 bases; bases outside gene matches: 6. The CDR3 loop is CATSRDGQGIPPQHF. CDR3 sequence (DNA): TGTGCCACCAGCAGAGATGGACAGGGGATTCCGCCCCAGCATTTT. Complete variable domain (other parts from reference TRBV15 and TRBJ1-5): DAMVIQNPRYQVTQFGKPVTLSCSQTLNHNVMYWYQQKSSQAPKLLFHYYDKDFNNEADTPDNFQSRRPNTSFCFLDIRSPGLGDTAMYLCATSRDGQGIPPQHFGDGTRLSIL.

The chain couples TRBV5-1 to TRBJ2-7; 9 nucleotides match TRBD1. Germline lookup yields CDR1 SGHRS and CDR2 YFSETQ. The CDR3 spans 16 residues. The trim removed 3 bases at V and 3 bases at J, leaving 10 bases unmatched. The CDR3 DNA follows: TGCGCCAGCAGCTGGGAAACAGGGGGCTGGAACTACGAGCAGTACTTC. This gives the protein CASSWETGGWNYEQYF.

The gene calls are TRBV5-1 and TRBJ2-5; D ambiguous. Between the trimmed V and J ends, which lost 0 bases and 1 base, there was a span of 4 bases. There are 13 residues in the CDR3. Per the germline V gene, CDR1 is SGHRS and CDR2 is YFSETQ. CDR3: CASSLDGQETQYF. The DNA of the CDR3 is TGCGCCAGCAGCTTGGACGGCCAAGAGACCCAGTACTTC.

This clone was detected only a few times. V usage is TRBV5-1 and J usage is TRBJ1-3, with D uncertain. CDR3 length: 13 amino acids. V gave up 6 bases and J gave up 0 bases, with 7 bases separating them. CDR1 SGHRS and CDR2 YFSETQ come from the germline V gene. CDR3 sequence reads: CASTRDSGNTIYF. The CDR3 nucleotides read TGCGCCAGCACGAGGGACTCTGGAAACACCATATATTTT.

This clone came up a few times. The V call is TRBV4-1, the J call TRBJ2-7; D possibly corresponds to TRBD1 (5 bases). The CDR3 covers 16 residues. CDR1 MGHRA and CDR2 YSYEKL come from the germline V gene. Trimming cost V 1 base and J 2 bases, with 15 bases left between them. In DNA form, the CDR3 reads TGCGCCAGCAGCCAAGGCGCAGGGCCTACCACCTACGAGCAGTACTTC. This sequence encodes CASSQGAGPTTYEQYF.

The rearrangement joins TRBV19 to TRBJ2-7; D tentatively fits TRBD1 or TRBD2 (5 bases each). The CDR3 loop spans 13 amino acids. The ends were cut back, 3 bases at V and 1 base at J, with 7 bases in the middle. CDR1 is LNHDA, CDR2 SQIVND, per germline (reference sequence). The CDR3 loop is CASSMRGSYEQYF. In nucleotides, the CDR3 is TGTGCCAGTAGTATGAGGGGATCCTACGAGCAGTACTTC.

This rearrangement joins TRBV5-4 to TRBJ2-5; 7 bases align to TRBD1. Near its end, the DNA agrees better with TRBJ2-7, so the J call may be wrong. Germline values: CDR1 SGHNT, CDR2 YYREEE (reference sequence). The CDR3 totals 13 residues. The CDR3 region is CASSRQGTYEQYF. In DNA, the CDR3 is TGTGCCAGCAGCCGACAGGGTACCTACGAGCAGTACTTC.

This clone was seen a few times. The rearrangement uses TRBV7-9 and TRBJ2-3; D is possibly TRBD1 (6 bases). The CDR3 runs to 15 residues. The V gene lost 1 base and the J gene lost 2 bases, with 10 bases spanning the gap. The germline CDR1 and CDR2 sequences are SEHNR and FQNEAQ (reference sequence). Here the CDR3 reads CASSLDRVFTDTQYF. The CDR3 region has the DNA TGTGCCAGCAGCTTAGACAGGGTATTCACAGATACGCAGTATTTT.

This clone was detected once. The V and J genes are TRBV18 and TRBJ1-5, with 8 bases aligning to TRBD1. Germline assignment: CDR1 KGHSH and CDR2 LQKENI. The CDR3 totals 15 residues. Trimming cost V 5 bases and J 3 bases; bases outside gene matches: 6. CDR3 in DNA: TGTGCCAGCTCAGAAGGACAGGGCAACAATCAGCCCCAGCATTTT. Its protein is CASSEGQGNNQPQHF. Full variable domain (remainder filled in from reference TRBV18 and TRBJ1-5): NAGVMQNPRHLVRRRGQEARLRCSPMKGHSHVYWYRQLPEEGLKFMVYLQKENIIDESGMPKERFSAEFPKEGPSILRIQQVVRGDSAAYFCASSEGQGNNQPQHFGDGTRLSIL.

The chain couples TRBV27 to TRBJ1-1; 7 bases align to TRBD1. V shed 5 bases, J shed 10 bases, and the junction held 16 bases outside the gene matches. This CDR3 has 15 residues. Germline values: CDR1 MNHEY, CDR2 SMNVEV (reference sequence). As DNA, the CDR3 is TGTGCCAGCAGTCCCGGGACAGTACGAGATGGGGGAGCTTTCTTT. Its protein is CASSPGTVRDGGAFF.

The J gene is TRBJ2-1, the V gene TRBV19; D may correspond to TRBD1 or TRBD2 (5 bases each). Germline CDR1 and CDR2: LNHDA and SQIVND (reference sequence). The CDR3 covers 15 residues. The ends were cut back, 3 bases at V and 7 bases at J, with 16 bases in the middle. Here the CDR3 DNA reads TGTGCCAGTAGTATTGTAGGGGTAGGACTGAATGAGCAGTTCTTC. Residues: CASSIVGVGLNEQFF.

The rearrangement uses TRBV19 and TRBJ1-2; D remains ambiguous. This CDR3 is 11 amino acids long. Germline CDR1 LNHDA, CDR2 SQIVND (reference sequence). V dropped 5 bases and J dropped 7 bases, with 8 bases sitting between them. The CDR3 spells CASSVGSGYTF. In DNA, the CDR3 is TGTGCCAGTAGTGTCGGCTCTGGCTACACCTTC.

About this clone: The same CDR3 also results from other DNA sequences found in this sample. CDR3 sequence reads: CASSETSSYEQYF. The CDR3 DNA sequence: TGTGCCAGCAGTGAGACTAGCTCCTACGAGCAGTACTTC. The genes are TRBV6-1 and TRBJ2-7, with D possibly being TRBD2 (6 bases). The germline CDR1 and CDR2 sequences are MNHNS and SASEGT. The germline V and J ends were trimmed by 3 bases and 0 bases, with 6 bases remaining between them. CDR3 size: 13 residues.

The rearrangement joins TRBV6-5 to TRBJ2-2, with TRBD2 matching 8 bases. Trimming cost V 4 bases and J 3 bases; bases outside gene matches: 7. Germline CDR1 MNHEY, CDR2 SVGAGI. The CDR3 has 16 amino acids. DNA of the CDR3: TGTGCCAGCAGTTCTACCGGGACTAGTTACACCGGGGAGCTGTTTTTT. Translated, it gives CASSSTGTSYTGELFF.

The CDR3 spells CASLRGQDAYEQYF. CDR3 DNA sequence: TGCGCCAGCCTACGGGGACAGGACGCCTACGAGCAGTACTTC. The rearrangement joins TRBV10-2 to TRBJ2-7; 8 bases are a match to TRBD1. The trim removed 8 bases at V and 2 bases at J, leaving 8 bases unmatched. Germline assignment: CDR1 WSHSY and CDR2 SAAADI. This CDR3 contains 14 residues.

The gene calls are TRBV7-9 and TRBJ2-7; TRBD1 is a possible D gene (6 bases). Germline V gives CDR1 SEHNR, CDR2 FQNEAQ (reference sequence). V gave up 1 base and J gave up 5 bases, with 12 bases separating them. The CDR3 length is 14 residues. The CDR3 loop reads CASSLEGGYHEQYF. In DNA, the CDR3 is TGTGCCAGCAGCTTAGAAGGGGGATACCACGAGCAGTACTTC.

This chain links TRBV6-5 with TRBJ1-1, with D perhaps TRBD1 (6 bases). Germline CDR1 reads MNHEY; CDR2 reads SVGAGI. Trimming took off 5 bases at V and 1 base at J, with 11 bases between the two ends. This CDR3 has 14 amino acids. The CDR3 DNA is TGTGCCAGCAGTGGAGGCAGGGGGAACACTGAAGCTTTCTTT. Encoded protein: CASSGGRGNTEAFF.

This clone appeared once. The V call is TRBV27, the J call TRBJ2-3, with D perhaps TRBD1 (6 bases). The CDR3 contains 15 residues. Germline CDR1 MNHEY, CDR2 SMNVEV (reference sequence). Trimming cost V 3 bases and J 0 bases, with 10 bases left between them. CDR3 amino acids: CASSFLGASTDTQYF. The CDR3 coding sequence is TGTGCCAGCAGTTTTCTGGGGGCAAGCACAGATACGCAGTATTTT.

The chain employs TRBV28 and TRBJ2-7; 9 nucleotides match TRBD1. V lost 9 bases, J lost 3 bases, and 9 bases stayed unmatched. The germline CDR1 and CDR2 sequences are MDHEN and SYDVKM. The CDR3 totals 14 residues. The CDR3 DNA reads as TGTGCCAGTTCGGACAGGGGTAAGGGCTACGAGCAGTACTTC. It translates to CASSDRGKGYEQYF.

This chain uses TRBV4-1 with TRBJ1-4; 9 nucleotides align to TRBD1. V shed 5 bases, J shed 6 bases, and the junction held 7 bases outside the gene matches. The CDR3 consists of 15 residues. Per the germline V gene, CDR1 is MGHRA and CDR2 is YSYEKL. In DNA, the CDR3 is TGCGCCAGCAGCTCACAAGGGACAGGGTATGAAAAACTGTTTTTT. As protein: CASSSQGTGYEKLFF.